The 9 T cell receptor beta chains in this list originate from one sample, sequenced in a study of T cell repertoires in cytomegalovirus infection. TCRdb itself ran the reads through MiXCR, one entry per CDR3 protein. The data show 400,000 to 550,000 distinct CDR3 sequences, with around 11% seen just once and 10% to 13% held by the top ten. The material sequenced was PBMCs. The receptors here all came from a human donor in good health (CMV status not recorded). Some clones in this sample may be carry-over from other donors' samples.

This clonotype showed up many times. The chain carries TRBV7-9 and TRBJ2-5, with TRBD2 matching 9 bases. J lost 2 bases, V lost 8 bases, and 6 bases had no gene match. Per the germline V gene, CDR1 is SEHNR and CDR2 is FQNEAQ (reference sequence). CDR3 size: 14 residues. The CDR3 loop reads CASGLTSGQETQYF. The CDR3 nucleotides read TGTGCCAGCGGTCTGACTAGCGGTCAAGAGACCCAGTACTTC.

This clonotype appeared many times. The chain combines TRBV12-3 or TRBV12-4 with TRBJ1-2; D might be TRBD1 (6 bases). The CDR3 spans 13 residues. The germline V and J ends were trimmed by 3 bases and 4 bases, with 9 bases remaining between them. The CDR3 loop reads CASSFGGAYGYTF. CDR3 bases: TGTGCCAGCAGTTTCGGGGGGGCCTATGGCTACACCTTC.

This sequence joins TRBV4-1 and TRBJ2-1; a possible D gene is TRBD1 (6 bases). Trimming left V 4 bases short and J 5 bases short, with 12 bases between. Germline-derived CDR1 and CDR2 are MGHRA and YSYEKL. The CDR3 spans 14 residues. The CDR3 reads CASSRGQLDNEQFF. CDR3 nucleotide sequence: TGCGCCAGCAGCCGGGGACAATTAGACAATGAGCAGTTCTTC.

Only a few counts were recorded for this clonotype. The chain combines TRBV4-1 with TRBJ2-2; D unresolved. Trimming left V 2 bases short and J 7 bases short, with 8 bases between. Germline CDR1 reads MGHRA; CDR2 reads YSYEKL. The CDR3 totals 13 residues. This chain's CDR3 is CASSQPRDGELFF. The CDR3 coding sequence is TGCGCCAGCAGCCAACCCCGCGACGGGGAGCTGTTTTTT.

This clonotype was observed many times. The gene calls are TRBV12-3 or TRBV12-4 and TRBJ2-2; D unresolved. The germline V and J ends were trimmed by 5 bases and 3 bases, with 7 bases remaining between them. The length of the CDR3 is 13 residues. The CDR3 DNA is TGTGCCAGCAGTAAGCGCGACACCGGGGAGCTGTTTTTT. This translates into CASSKRDTGELFF.

This clonotype has at least ten counts. The CDR3 DNA reads as TGTGCCAGCATGACACAGGGCAGGGTCACCGGGGAGCTGTTTTTT. Translating gives CASMTQGRVTGELFF. The chain recombines TRBV2 with TRBJ2-2; possible D gene TRBD1, 6 bases. The CDR3 consists of 15 residues. V lost 7 bases and J 4 bases, leaving 16 bases between the germline ends. Germline CDR1 is SNHLY and CDR2 is FYNNEI.

This clonotype was seen a few times. The gene calls are TRBV9 and TRBJ1-6; possible D gene TRBD1, 6 bases. V was trimmed by 3 bases and J by 2 bases, leaving 15 bases between them. CDR1 and CDR2 (germline): SGDLS, YYNGEE. The CDR3 extends over 17 amino acids. The CDR3: CASSEQGQGTYNSPLHF. CDR3 bases: TGTGCCAGCAGCGAACAGGGTCAGGGCACCTATAATTCACCCCTCCACTTT.

The gene calls are TRBV19 and TRBJ1-1, with 7 bases aligning to TRBD1. Germline V gene lookup returns CDR1 LNHDA and CDR2 SQIVND (reference sequence). CDR3 length equals 14 residues. Trimming at V came to 6 bases and at J to 11 bases, leaving 15 bases not matched to a gene. The CDR3 DNA sequence: TGTGCCAGTAGCCCGGGACAGCTGGCAGGTATGGCTTTCTTT. Its protein product is CASSPGQLAGMAFF.

This clonotype was observed once. This rearrangement joins TRBV19 to TRBJ1-5; D is ambiguous. V shed 3 bases and J shed 0 bases, with 9 bases lying between them. This CDR3 contains 15 residues. Germline V gene lookup returns CDR1 LNHDA and CDR2 SQIVND (reference sequence). CDR3: CASSIGLYSNQPQHF. CDR3 nucleotides: TGTGCCAGTAGTATCGGCCTATATAGCAATCAGCCCCAGCATTTT.